This note documents a single T cell receptor (beta chain) sequence. This may be a read error, as it is one base from a much larger clone. The same CDR3 also results from other DNA sequences found in this sample. The data were obtained in a study of blood T cell repertoires in COVID-19. Whole-study context: The United States, Italy and Spain supplied acute and convalescent COVID-19 samples.

The table came from immunoSEQ multiplex PCR; TCRdb's copy has only in-frame clones and leaves some out. Among around 170,000 clones listed, 80% were seen once. J lost 4 bases, V lost 5 bases, and 2 bases had no gene match. The CDR3 length is 13 residues. Germline CDR1 SGHTA, CDR2 FQGTGA. The receptor was derived from a man in his sixties who had been exposed to COVID-19. The rearrangement links TRBV7-3 to TRBJ1-1, with 9 bases that match TRBD1. Sample: PBMCs or T cells enriched from blood (not recorded which). CDR3 coding DNA: TGTGCCAGCAGCCCGACAGGGGGCACTGAAGCTTTCTTT. It translates to CASSPTGGTEAFF.